This is a list of T cell receptor beta chains from one sample in a study of blood T cell repertoires in COVID-19. Clones were sequenced by immunoSEQ multiplex PCR, and TCRdb holds only the in-frame ones, with some missing. The repertoire holds tens of thousands of clones, with around 80% as singletons. The sequencing sample was made of peripheral blood. These receptors were taken from a woman of 80 years or more with active or convalescent COVID-19. The CDR3 runs from the conserved cysteine through the conserved F or W. D genes are given only for firm matches. Rows may omit the clone size; those that give it use once, few, many or a size class.

d_gene | j_gene | abundance | v_gene | CDR3aa | CDR3nt
TRBD1 | TRBJ2-3 | . | TRBV9 | CASSAGGYTQYF | TGTGCCAGCAGCGCAGGGGGATATACGCAGTATTTT
TRBD2 | TRBJ2-1 | . | TRBV5-8 | CASSYTGTSGTSSYNEQFF | TGTGCCAGCAGCTATACCGGGACTAGCGGTACAAGCTCCTACAATGAGCAGTTCTTC
TRBD2 | TRBJ2-7 | . | TRBV4-3 | CASSQELNSGRYYEQYF | TGCGCCAGCAGCCAAGAATTGAATAGCGGGAGGTACTACGAGCAGTACTTC
. | TRBJ1-1 | . | TRBV27 | CASSFETGRNTEAFF | TGTGCCAGCAGTTTTGAAACAGGGAGGAACACTGAAGCTTTCTTT
. | TRBJ1-5 | . | TRBV4-1 | CASSQDRVVAGADQPQHF | TGCGCCAGCAGCCAAGATAGAGTAGTCGCAGGGGCGGATCAGCCCCAGCATTTT
TRBD2 | TRBJ2-1 | . | TRBV4-2 | CASSQDRLAAYNEQFF | TGTGCCAGCAGCCAAGATAGACTAGCGGCATACAATGAGCAGTTCTTC
TRBD2 | TRBJ2-5 | once | TRBV5-4 | CASSTSGIPAQYF | TGTGCCAGCAGTACTAGCGGGATTCCGGCCCAGTACTTC
. | TRBJ1-2 | . | TRBV28 | CASSLQGVRGYTF | TGTGCCAGCAGTTTACAGGGTGTTCGAGGCTACACCTTC
. | TRBJ2-2 | . | TRBV7-9 | CASSPEVGELFF | TGTGCCAGCAGCCCCGAGGTCGGGGAGCTGTTTTTT
. | TRBJ2-6 | . | TRBV5-1 | CASSLSWGAGANVLTF | TGCGCCAGCAGCTTGTCATGGGGGGCTGGGGCCAACGTCCTGACTTTC
TRBD2 | TRBJ2-5 | . | TRBV4-2 | CASRQSLAGVSETQYF | TGTGCCAGCAGACAGTCACTAGCGGGAGTTTCGGAGACCCAGTACTTC
. | TRBJ2-2 | . | TRBV5-4 | CASSPRQTGELFF | TGTGCCAGCAGCCCCCGACAGACCGGGGAGCTGTTTTTT
TRBD1 | TRBJ2-2 | . | TRBV5-1 | CASSSATGVDTGELFF | TGCGCCAGCAGCTCCGCCACAGGGGTTGACACCGGGGAGCTGTTTTTT
TRBD1 | TRBJ2-1 | few | TRBV2 | CASSEQGAYNEQFF | TGTGCCAGCAGTGAACAGGGGGCCTACAATGAGCAGTTCTTC
. | TRBJ1-1 | . | TRBV7-9 | CASSQQGTSTEAFF | TGTGCCAGCAGCCAGCAGGGTACGAGCACTGAAGCTTTCTTT
TRBD2 | TRBJ2-1 | . | TRBV6-5 | CASSDRTSGMQFF | TGTGCCAGCAGCGACAGGACTAGCGGGATGCAGTTCTTC
TRBD1 | TRBJ2-1 | . | TRBV11-3 | CASSFTGGASNEQFF | TGTGCCAGCAGCTTCACAGGGGGCGCATCAAATGAGCAGTTCTTC
TRBD1 | TRBJ1-5 | . | TRBV5-6 | CASSQGQVGQPQHF | TGTGCCAGCAGCCAGGGACAGGTTGGACAGCCCCAGCATTTT
TRBD2 | TRBJ2-1 | . | TRBV3-1/TRBV3-2 | CASSQEGLAGRNEQFF | TGTGCCAGCAGCCAAGAGGGACTAGCGGGAAGGAATGAGCAGTTCTTC
. | TRBJ1-5 | . | TRBV20-1 | CSASEGRQPQHF | TGCAGTGCTAGTGAGGGGAGGCAGCCCCAGCATTTT
. | TRBJ1-1 | . | TRBV7-2 | CASSFYQGEAFF | TGTGCCAGCAGCTTTTATCAGGGGGAAGCTTTCTTT
TRBD1 | TRBJ1-2 | . | TRBV5-1 | CASSLDRGLEGYTF | TGCGCCAGCAGCTTGGACAGGGGGCTCGAGGGCTACACCTTC
. | TRBJ1-6 | . | TRBV2 | CASRVFSSSYNSPLHF | TGTGCCAGCAGGGTGTTTTCGAGCTCCTATAATTCACCCCTCCACTTT
TRBD2 | TRBJ2-3 | . | TRBV3-1/TRBV3-2 | CASSQGGTSGGSQYF | TGTGCCAGCAGCCAAGGGGGGACTAGCGGTGGTTCGCAGTATTTT
TRBD1 | TRBJ1-5 | . | TRBV6-1 | CASSTTGGHDQPQHF | TGTGCCAGCAGTACCACAGGGGGCCACGATCAGCCCCAGCATTTT
TRBD1 | TRBJ1-4 | . | TRBV19 | CASSNTGESEKLFF | TGTGCCAGTAGTAATACAGGGGAGAGTGAAAAACTGTTTTTT
TRBD1 | TRBJ1-2 | . | TRBV7-2 | CASSSGQGANYGYTF | TGTGCCAGCAGCTCGGGACAGGGGGCAAACTATGGCTACACCTTC
. | TRBJ1-1 | . | TRBV30 | CAWSVYKGGGTEAFF | TGTGCCTGGAGTGTATATAAGGGAGGTGGGACTGAAGCTTTCTTT
. | TRBJ2-7 | . | TRBV5-1 | CASSLVQGYEQYF | TGCGCCAGCAGCTTGGTTCAGGGCTACGAGCAGTACTTC
. | TRBJ1-2 | few | TRBV5-6 | CASSLGTGHSGYTF | TGTGCCAGCAGCTTGGGTACAGGCCATTCAGGGTACACCTTC
TRBD2 | TRBJ2-3 | . | TRBV11-2 | CASSLDLGGTDTQYF | TGTGCCAGCAGCTTAGATCTGGGGGGGACAGATACGCAGTATTTT
. | TRBJ1-2 | . | TRBV6-5 | CASSLDTIGYTF | TGTGCCAGCAGTCTCGACACGATCGGCTACACCTTC
TRBD2 | TRBJ2-1 | . | TRBV5-1 | CASSLSSGNYNEQFF | TGCGCCAGCAGCTTATCTAGCGGGAACTACAATGAGCAGTTCTTC
TRBD1 | TRBJ1-1 | . | TRBV18 | CASSPPWGQGGMNTEAFF | TGTGCCAGCTCACCACCGTGGGGTCAGGGGGGAATGAACACTGAAGCTTTCTTT
. | TRBJ2-1 | . | TRBV20-1 | CSARSGEQFF | TGCAGTGCTAGGTCCGGTGAGCAGTTCTTC
. | TRBJ1-1 | few | TRBV3-1/TRBV3-2 | CASSQQAHLNTEAFF | TGTGCCAGCAGCCAACAGGCCCACCTTAACACTGAAGCTTTCTTT
. | TRBJ2-3 | . | TRBV9 | CASSVDPGATDTQYF | TGTGCCAGCAGCGTAGATCCGGGAGCGACAGATACGCAGTATTTT
TRBD1 | TRBJ1-2 | . | TRBV6-6 | CASSGTAAADGYTF | TGTGCCAGCTCCGGGACAGCCGCCGCGGATGGCTACACCTTC
TRBD2 | TRBJ2-2 | . | TRBV7-3 | CASSPGTSGSTRELFF | TGTGCCAGCAGCCCAGGGACTAGCGGGAGCACCAGGGAGCTGTTTTTT
TRBD2 | TRBJ2-1 | . | TRBV5-1 | CASSLGAGLADNEQFF | TGCGCCAGCAGCTTAGGGGCAGGACTAGCGGACAATGAGCAGTTCTTC
TRBD1 | TRBJ1-1 | . | TRBV7-6 | CASSATGPSNTEAFF | TGTGCCAGCAGCGCGACAGGGCCCTCGAACACTGAAGCTTTCTTT
. | TRBJ1-1 | . | TRBV19 | CASSISDSRMNTEAFF | TGTGCCAGTAGTATATCGGACAGTCGAATGAACACTGAAGCTTTCTTT
TRBD2 | TRBJ2-5 | . | TRBV5-1 | CASSPDVGLAQETQYF | TGCGCCAGCAGCCCGGATGTGGGACTAGCACAAGAGACCCAGTACTTC
TRBD1 | TRBJ2-7 | once | TRBV28 | CASRRDRRQLYEQYF | TGTGCCAGCAGACGGGACAGGAGGCAACTCTACGAGCAGTACTTC
TRBD1 | TRBJ1-6 | . | TRBV28 | CASSSGGVDNSPLHF | TGTGCCAGCAGTTCAGGGGGTGTAGATAATTCACCCCTCCACTTT